This record covers a single T cell receptor (beta chain). Its recognized antigen is unknown. No base-level quality is on record; no much larger clone is a single base apart. The record originates from a study of blood T cell repertoires in COVID-19 (dated by TCRdb to 2018 to 2020). In terms of the full investigation: Samples covering the acute and convalescent phases of COVID-19 were provided by collaborators in the United States, Italy and Spain. The prospective study material was composed of cDNA or gDNA derived from T cells, B-cell-depleted T cells, or PBMCs. The dataset comprised deeply sampled blood TCRbeta repertoires from subjects exposed to, actively infected with, or recovered from COVID-19. The repertoires were released in a freely available public database intended as a resource for research on the immune response to SARS-CoV-2. Samples came from the ongoing ImmuneRACE study (first 160 participants) plus 1,254 subjects from 6 global collaborators. Sample metadata almost always included a de-identified subject ID, COVID-19 status, age in years and sex. Where HLA class I and class II types were available, the types were taken from metadata supplied by the sample provider, not from assay-based typing.

What the research found in general, with its limitations: How much clinical and demographic metadata was included differed by source and by participant, and the metadata was provided uncurated.

From the cysteine up to the phenylalanine, the CDR3 has a length of 13 residues. Only the CDR3 DNA is retained, 39 bases long and in frame from the first base. The germline V gene provides CDR1 SGHTA and CDR2 FQGNSA. V is reduced by 3 bases and J by 4 bases, leaving a spacing of 9 bases between them. Enrolling through a virtual design, the prospective study's participants ranged in age from roughly 18 to 100 years and lived across roughly 23 United States geographic areas. To assign participants to cohorts, the prospective study relied on clinical history that participants themselves reported in a screening survey and a study questionnaire. Exposed participants were defined as having been in contact with someone with a PCR-confirmed or clinician-diagnosed COVID-19 case within 2 weeks of study entry. Mobile phlebotomists in the prospective study collected whole blood, serum and a nasopharyngeal or oropharyngeal swab from every participant. Additional blood draws and questionnaires over an approximately two-month period could optionally be provided by prospective study participants. Blood samples from the prospective study were shipped frozen or at room temperature prior to DNA extraction.

The immunoSEQ Assay, a bias-controlled multiplex PCR, was used to amplify TCRbeta CDR3 regions from genomic DNA. Regarding the original processing steps: Within the assay, amplification of reference gene primers was used to estimate how many nucleated cells each sample contained. To quantify the absolute abundance of each unique TCRbeta CDR3 rearrangement, sequence reads were collapsed and filtered. Productive Simpson clonality was computed per sample as the square root of Simpson's diversity index over productive rearrangements. This is the immuneACCESS table as TCRdb keeps it, with only in-frame sequences that have V and J called. A part of the clones is gone; compared with another copy, unresolved V genes explain less than half, and the rest is unexplained. V and J calls and clone size come straight from that table; D and trimming were deduced from the DNA. Recorded for this sample are under 400,000 clones; roughly 86% of them occurred a single time. The top ten clones comprise around 0.92% of the sample.

Sequences were obtained from PBMCs or T cells enriched from blood (not recorded which). The chain is assembled from TRBV7-2 and TRBJ2-5; possibly the D gene is TRBD1, per 5 matching bases. The receptor was isolated from a woman between 25 and 40 years old who had been exposed to COVID-19. The nucleotides read TGTGCCAGCAGCTTCAAGGGGTCAGAGACCCAGTACTTC. Its translation is CASSFKGSETQYF.